The next 31 T cell receptor beta chains were all read from a single sample in a study of T cell changes during pregnancy in multiple sclerosis. The data were produced by immunoSEQ multiplex PCR, yet TCRdb's version contains in-frame clones alone and is incomplete. The data contain some 60,000 clones, about nine tenths of them singletons. This material consisted of peripheral blood, taken in the first trimester of pregnancy. The source of these receptors is a female donor in good health, enrolled as a control in a pregnancy study.

J is TRBJ1-1 and V is TRBV4-2; TRBD1 might be the D (6 bases). The germline V gene encodes CDR1 LGHNA and CDR2 YNFKEQ. The CDR3 consists of 18 residues. The V and J ends lost 5 bases and 0 bases respectively, with 22 bases between them. The CDR3 sequence is CASSDSSGAHGMNTEAFF. As DNA, the CDR3 is TGTGCCAGCAGCGACTCTTCAGGGGCGCACGGTATGAACACTGAAGCTTTCTTT.

This chain uses TRBV6-1 with TRBJ2-7; perhaps TRBD2 as D (5 bases). Germline CDR1 and CDR2: MNHNS and SASEGT. V gave up 6 bases and J gave up 4 bases, with 13 bases separating them. The CDR3 has 13 residues. CDR3 region: CASRDWTEYEQYF. The CDR3 coding sequence is TGTGCCAGCAGAGACTGGACTGAATACGAGCAGTACTTC.

V usage is TRBV25-1 and J usage is TRBJ2-7, with a tentative D call TRBD1 (5 bases). This CDR3 has 13 residues. Looked up from germline, CDR1 is MGHDK and CDR2 is SYGVNS. Trimming shortened V by 2 bases and J by 5 bases, and 10 bases separated the two germline ends. The CDR3 nucleotides read TGTGCCAGCAGTGAACGCAGGGTCGACGAGCAGTACTTC. Protein: CASSERRVDEQYF.

This clone was counted between two and nine times. The rearrangement links TRBV6-1 to TRBJ2-7, with a possible D match to TRBD2 (7 bases). V was pared by 1 base and J by 4 bases, with 14 bases between. The CDR3 sequence is 15 residues long. Germline-derived CDR1 and CDR2 are MNHNS and SASEGT. The CDR3 DNA sequence: TGTGCCAGCAGTGAAGAGGGGGGGACTGTGTACGAGCAGTACTTC. Residues: CASSEEGGTVYEQYF.

The sample holds a few counts of this clone. The chain employs TRBV30 and TRBJ2-7; TRBD2 aligns across 8 bases. Unmatched junction bases numbered 2, after V lost 1 base and J lost 3 bases. This CDR3 spans 13 amino acids. Germline V gives CDR1 GTSNPN, CDR2 SVGIG (reference sequence). CDR3 amino acids: CAWSAGGVYEQYF. The CDR3 DNA reads TGTGCCTGGAGTGCCGGGGGGGTCTACGAGCAGTACTTC.

This sequence joins TRBV6-1 and TRBJ1-5, with D perhaps matching TRBD1 (6 bases). This CDR3 comprises 13 residues. Trimming took off 6 bases at V and 6 bases at J, with 12 bases between the two ends. Germline assignment: CDR1 MNHNS and CDR2 SASEGT. DNA of the CDR3: TGTGCCAGCAGCTCAGGGGAGTTTCAGCCCCAGCATTTT. This gives the protein CASSSGEFQPQHF.

The CDR3 here is CASSQGQGAYGYTF. CDR3 bases: TGTGCCAGCAGCCAGGGACAGGGCGCATATGGCTACACCTTC. The chain joins TRBV9 to TRBJ1-2; 9 nucleotides agree with TRBD1. The junction had 6 bases not matched to a gene; V was cut back by 4 bases and J by 5 bases. Germline CDR1 reads SGDLS; CDR2 reads YYNGEE. The CDR3 is 14 residues long. The variable domain in full, with the rest retrieved from reference TRBV9 and TRBJ1-2, is DSGVTQTPKHLITATGQRVTLRCSPRSGDLSVYWYQQSLDQGLQFLIQYYNGEERAKGNILERFSAQQFPDLHSELNLSSLELGDSALYFCASSQGQGAYGYTFGSGTRLTVV.

V usage is TRBV28 and J usage is TRBJ1-5, with a tentative D call TRBD1 (5 bases). The CDR3 spans 11 residues. The V gene lost 6 bases and the J gene lost 11 bases, with 11 bases spanning the gap. The germline CDR1 and CDR2 sequences are MDHEN and SYDVKM. Written as DNA, the CDR3 is TGTGCCAGCAGCCCCCAGACAGCCCAGCATTTT. This encodes CASSPQTAQHF.

The gene calls are TRBV30 and TRBJ2-5; 12 bases are shared with TRBD2. The CDR3 contains 14 residues. With 5 bases clipped from V and 3 bases from J, the junction kept 4 bases outside the gene matches. The V gene's germline CDR1 is GTSNPN and CDR2 SVGIG (reference sequence). CDR3 residues: CAWASGGAKETQYF. The CDR3 bases are TGTGCCTGGGCTAGCGGGGGGGCAAAAGAGACCCAGTACTTC.

This chain connects TRBV30 to TRBJ1-2; the match to TRBD1 covers 9 bases. CDR1 is GTSNPN, CDR2 SVGIG, per germline (reference sequence). This CDR3 contains 14 residues. J gave up 4 bases and V 3 bases, and 6 bases lay outside the gene matches. CDR3 in amino acids: CAWSAGTGTYGYTF. CDR3 bases: TGTGCCTGGAGCGCCGGGACAGGGACCTATGGCTACACCTTC.

The rearrangement uses TRBV5-6 and TRBJ1-1; the D gene is possibly TRBD1 (5 bases). Trimming pared 6 bases from V and 4 bases from J, leaving 13 bases between. Germline loops: CDR1 SGHDT, CDR2 YYEEEE. The CDR3 is 13 residues long. In nucleotides, the CDR3 is TGTGCCAGCATTGACAGACACGTCACTGAAGCTTTCTTT. Residues: CASIDRHVTEAFF.

This clone was seen a few times. The chain employs TRBV6-5 and TRBJ2-2, with D tentatively TRBD2 (6 bases). The V and J ends lost 0 bases and 0 bases respectively, with 8 bases between them. The germline V gene encodes CDR1 MNHEY and CDR2 SVGAGI. The CDR3 length is 16 residues. The CDR3 protein is CASSYSGTSNTGELFF. CDR3 nucleotides: TGTGCCAGCAGTTACTCCGGGACTTCGAACACCGGGGAGCTGTTTTTT.

The chain joins TRBV18 to TRBJ2-7, with D hard to call. The assigned J gene may be wrong: the sequence end matches TRBJ2-1 better. The CDR3 runs to 16 residues. CDR1 KGHSH and CDR2 LQKENI come from the germline V gene. CDR3 protein: CASSPRGQSSYNEQFF. CDR3 nucleotides: TGTGCCAGCTCACCACGAGGCCAGAGCTCCTACAATGAGCAGTTCTTC.

J is TRBJ2-5 and V is TRBV5-1; the match to TRBD1 covers 8 bases. CDR1 SGHRS and CDR2 YFSETQ come from the germline V gene. J was trimmed by 3 bases and V by 1 base; bases with no gene match: 5. This CDR3 comprises 15 residues. This CDR3 is CASSLRTGFEETQYF. DNA for the CDR3: TGCGCCAGCAGCTTGAGGACAGGGTTTGAAGAGACCCAGTACTTC.

This clone was picked up one time. J is TRBJ1-5 and V is TRBV2, with 7 bases fitting TRBD1. Trimming took 6 bases from V and 6 from J; bases not matched to a gene: 8. The CDR3 has 14 residues. Per the germline V gene, CDR1 is SNHLY and CDR2 is FYNNEI. Here the CDR3 reads CASSATGVTQPQHF. CDR3 nucleotide sequence: TGTGCCAGCAGCGCTACAGGGGTGACTCAGCCCCAGCATTTT.

V gene TRBV9 combines with J gene TRBJ2-7, with TRBD2 matching 7 bases. Germline V gene data show CDR1 as SGDLS and CDR2 as YYNGEE. Losses at the gene ends were 1 base for V and 2 bases for J; bases not matched to a gene: 3. This CDR3 region has 14 residues. CDR3 in DNA: TGTGCCAGCAGCGTAAGGGAGGGGACCTACGAGCAGTACTTC. Its translation: CASSVREGTYEQYF.

This chain uses TRBV27 with TRBJ2-3; 9 bases match TRBD2. This CDR3 is built from 15 residues. The V gene end was trimmed by 3 bases and the J gene end by 4 bases; junction bases not matched to a gene: 5. In germline, CDR1 is MNHEY, CDR2 SMNVEV (reference sequence). The DNA of the CDR3 is TGTGCCAGCAGTTTCAGTAGCGGGGGCGCAGATACGCAGTATTTT. Amino acid sequence: CASSFSSGGADTQYF.

V usage is TRBV10-3 and J usage is TRBJ1-4, with 10 bases aligning to TRBD1. The CDR3 extends over 15 amino acids. V shed 2 bases, J shed 8 bases, and the junction held 5 bases outside the gene matches. CDR1 ENHRY and CDR2 SYGVKD come from the germline V gene. CDR3 sequence: CAISEPGQGKEKLFF. For the CDR3, the DNA is TGTGCCATCAGTGAGCCGGGACAGGGGAAGGAAAAACTGTTTTTT.

This chain links TRBV27 with TRBJ2-7, with 10 bases matching TRBD2. Germline V gives CDR1 MNHEY, CDR2 SMNVEV (reference sequence). The CDR3 runs to 14 residues. Trimming removed 4 bases from V and 3 bases from J; junction bases left unmatched: 3. DNA of the CDR3: TGTGCCAGCAGTTACTCTAGCGGGGGCTACGAGCAGTACTTC. Amino acids: CASSYSSGGYEQYF.

The genes are TRBV2 and TRBJ2-5; D not certain. Germline lookup yields CDR1 SNHLY and CDR2 FYNNEI. V shed 6 bases and J shed 3 bases, with 8 bases lying between them. The CDR3 has 12 residues. CDR3 residues: CASRADEETQYF. CDR3 DNA: TGTGCCAGCAGGGCGGATGAAGAGACCCAGTACTTC.

The V call is TRBV10-3, the J call TRBJ2-1; 12 positions agree with TRBD1. V shed 6 bases and J 6 bases; nucleotides not matched to a gene: 6. The CDR3 runs 15 residues. From germline, CDR1 is ENHRY and CDR2 SYGVKD. The CDR3 DNA reads TGTGCCATCAGCCCCGGGACAGGGGGCCTCAATGAGCAGTTCTTC. Its translation: CAISPGTGGLNEQFF.

This rearrangement joins TRBV16 to TRBJ1-1, with no clear D. This CDR3 has 13 residues. Trimming removed 1 base from V and 6 bases from J, with 9 bases in between. Looked up from germline, CDR1 is KGHSY and CDR2 is FQNENV. CDR3 sequence (DNA): TGTGCCAGCAGCCAATTGCGGGAGGCTGAAGCTTTCTTT. Amino acid sequence: CASSQLREAEAFF.

The V and J genes are TRBV7-6 and TRBJ2-7, with 9 bases fitting TRBD2. The germline V gene encodes CDR1 SGHVS and CDR2 FNYEAQ. The CDR3 is made up of 16 amino acids. J lost 4 bases, V lost 5 bases, and 12 bases had no gene match. CDR3 loop: CASSQAVGSGGYEQYF. CDR3 nucleotide sequence: TGTGCCAGCAGCCAAGCCGTGGGTAGCGGGGGTTACGAGCAGTACTTC.

V usage is TRBV6-5 and J usage is TRBJ2-1; 9 positions agree with TRBD2. J gave up 2 bases and V 6 bases, and 5 bases lay outside the gene matches. CDR1 is MNHEY, CDR2 SVGAGI, per germline. This CDR3 has 15 amino acids. The CDR3: CASRSGGYTYNEQFF. In DNA form, the CDR3 reads TGTGCCAGCAGGAGCGGGGGGTATACCTACAATGAGCAGTTCTTC.

The chain combines TRBV5-1 with TRBJ2-2; the D gene is possibly TRBD1 (5 bases). This CDR3 has 13 residues. Trimming took off 2 bases at V and 3 bases at J, with 5 bases between the two ends. CDR1 is SGHRS and CDR2 is YFSETQ in the germline V gene. The CDR3 loop is CASSFRDTGELFF. The CDR3 nucleotides are TGCGCCAGCAGCTTCAGGGACACCGGGGAGCTGTTTTTT.

This clone was observed once. This chain connects TRBV6-4 to TRBJ2-2, with D possibly being TRBD1 (6 bases). The V end was cut by 6 bases, the J end by 4 bases, with 12 bases between. Germline V gene data show CDR1 as MRHNA and CDR2 as SNTAGT. The CDR3 runs to 14 residues. CDR3: CASRPGTLTGELFF. The CDR3 nucleotides are TGTGCCAGCAGACCCGGGACACTCACCGGGGAGCTGTTTTTT.

V and J are TRBV5-1 and TRBJ2-2; TRBD2 matches 9 bases. V was clipped by 4 bases and J by 2 bases; unmatched bases: 3. CDR1 is SGHRS and CDR2 is YFSETQ in the germline V gene. This CDR3 comprises 15 residues. CDR3 nucleotide sequence: TGCGCCAGCAGCACGGGACTAGCTAACACCGGGGAGCTGTTTTTT. Translation: CASSTGLANTGELFF. Using reference TRBV5-1 and TRBJ2-2 for the parts outside the CDR3, the full variable domain is KAGVTQTPRYLIKTRGQQVTLSCSPISGHRSVSWYQQTPGQGLQFLFEYFSETQRNKGNFPGRFSGRQFSNSRSEMNVSTLELGDSALYLCASSTGLANTGELFFGEGSRLTVL.

V is TRBV4-1 and J is TRBJ1-1; D is possibly TRBD1 (5 bases). The CDR3 extends over 17 amino acids. V was pared by 3 bases and J by 1 base, with 18 bases between. Germline V gene sequence: CDR1 MGHRA, CDR2 YSYEKL. CDR3 amino acids: CASSQTRTRTKNTEAFF. The CDR3 bases are TGCGCCAGCAGCCAGACCCGGACCAGGACAAAGAACACTGAAGCTTTCTTT.

The chain has TRBV9 and TRBJ1-6; 11 bases agree with TRBD1. In germline, CDR1 is SGDLS, CDR2 YYNGEE. V lost 2 bases to trimming and J lost 13 bases; unmatched junction nucleotides: 8. The CDR3 runs to 15 residues. CDR3 sequence: CASSVGTGGFVPLHF. The DNA of the CDR3 is TGTGCCAGCAGCGTCGGGACAGGGGGTTTCGTGCCCCTCCACTTT. The full variable domain, rest sourced from reference TRBV9 and TRBJ1-6, is DSGVTQTPKHLITATGQRVTLRCSPRSGDLSVYWYQQSLDQGLQFLIQYYNGEERAKGNILERFSAQQFPDLHSELNLSSLELGDSALYFCASSVGTGGFVPLHFGNGTRLTVT.

The chain uses TRBV27 and TRBJ1-2; D not certain. In germline, CDR1 is MNHEY, CDR2 SMNVEV (reference sequence). This CDR3 spans 12 amino acids. Trimming shortened V by 6 bases and J by 6 bases, and 11 bases separated the two germline ends. CDR3 amino acids: CASSSRLDGYTF. In DNA form, the CDR3 reads TGTGCCAGCAGCTCTAGACTTGATGGCTACACCTTC.

This clone was seen more than once but under ten times. The rearrangement uses TRBV27 and TRBJ2-1, with 9 bases that match TRBD1. This CDR3 contains 15 residues. CDR1 and CDR2 from the germline V gene are MNHEY and SMNVEV (reference sequence). The ends lost 4 bases at V and 1 base at J; junction bases unmatched: 2. DNA of the CDR3: TGTGCCAGCAGTTCCGGGACAGGGTCCTACAATGAGCAGTTCTTC. Its protein is CASSSGTGSYNEQFF.